This TCR beta chain derives from a study of blood T cell repertoires in COVID-19. About the study: Spain, Italy and the United States supplied samples that represented acute and convalescent COVID-19. T cells, B-cell-depleted T cells, or PBMCs supplied cDNA or gDNA.

The V gene's germline CDR1 is SGHTA and CDR2 FQGNSA. This CDR3 has 16 amino acids. J gave up 5 bases and V 3 bases, and 7 bases lay outside the gene matches. In the original analysis: Amplification with reference gene primers provided the estimates of nucleated cell counts. TCRdb keeps only in-frame clones here, not all; method: immunoSEQ multiplex PCR. The DNA was the basis for D and trimming; V, J and clone size are from that table. The table records over 400,000 clones, approximately 85% of them present only once. This clone has a single count. The gene calls are TRBV7-2 and TRBJ2-1, with 10 positions matching TRBD1. Sequencing used peripheral blood. The source of this sequence is a human donor in a cohort sampled during active COVID-19. CDR3 DNA sequence: TGTGCCAGCAGCTTGGTGGGGACAGGGGCCAACAATGAGCAGTTCTTC. This sequence encodes CASSLVGTGANNEQFF.